This T cell receptor (beta chain) was captured in a study of Graves' ophthalmopathy and Graves' hyperthyroidism. This CDR3 contains 14 residues. V trimming: 7 bases; J trimming: 3 bases; junction bases outside the gene matches: 12. The germline V gene has CDR1 SQVTM and CDR2 ANQGSEA. This clonotype was observed a few times. RNA transcripts provided the template for amplifying TCR beta CDR3 regions. A first-round RT-PCR used HTBI primers, followed by a second-round multiplex PCR. In TCRdb, the multiplex PCR reads were re-called with MiXCR into one record per CDR3 protein. The data contain around 1.1 million distinct CDR3 sequences, about 38% of them seen just once; the ten biggest clones take up around 10%.

The chain recombines TRBV29-1 with TRBJ2-7; 7 bases align to TRBD1. The origin of this receptor is an adult man with Graves' hyperthyroidism. The sequencing input was peripheral blood or thyroid tissue (not recorded which). The CDR3 DNA is TGCAGCGCGCTTGGGACAGTGGTTAACTACGAGCAGTACTTC. Translation gives CSALGTVVNYEQYF.